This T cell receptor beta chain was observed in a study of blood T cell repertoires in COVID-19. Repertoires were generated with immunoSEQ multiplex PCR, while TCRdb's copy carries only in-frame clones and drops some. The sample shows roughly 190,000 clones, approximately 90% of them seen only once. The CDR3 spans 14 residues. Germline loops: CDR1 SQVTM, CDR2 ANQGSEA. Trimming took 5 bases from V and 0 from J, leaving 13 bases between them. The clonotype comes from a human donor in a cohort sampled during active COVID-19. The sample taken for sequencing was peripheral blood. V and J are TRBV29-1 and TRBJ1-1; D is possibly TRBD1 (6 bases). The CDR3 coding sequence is TGCAGCGTTTCGTCGAGGGGGTTGAACACTGAAGCTTTCTTT. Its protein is CSVSSRGLNTEAFF.